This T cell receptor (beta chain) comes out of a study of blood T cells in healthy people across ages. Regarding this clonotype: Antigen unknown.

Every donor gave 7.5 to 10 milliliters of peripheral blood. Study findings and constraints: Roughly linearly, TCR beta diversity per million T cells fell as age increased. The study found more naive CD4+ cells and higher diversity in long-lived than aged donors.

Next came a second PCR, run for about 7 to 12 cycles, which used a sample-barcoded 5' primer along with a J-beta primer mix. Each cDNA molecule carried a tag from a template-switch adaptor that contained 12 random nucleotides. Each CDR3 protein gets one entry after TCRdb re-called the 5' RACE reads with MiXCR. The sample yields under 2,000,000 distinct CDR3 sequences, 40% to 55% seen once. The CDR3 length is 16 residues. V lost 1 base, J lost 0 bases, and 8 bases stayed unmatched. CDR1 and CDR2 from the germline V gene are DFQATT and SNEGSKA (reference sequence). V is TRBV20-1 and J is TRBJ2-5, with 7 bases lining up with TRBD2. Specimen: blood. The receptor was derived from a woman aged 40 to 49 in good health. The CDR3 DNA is TGCAGTGCTAGAGCGCTAGCGGTGGGCGACCAAGAGACCCAGTACTTC. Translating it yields CSARALAVGDQETQYF.